Presented here are 8 T cell receptor beta chains from one specimen sequenced in a study of beta chain features in type 1 diabetes. Regarding the study as a whole: TCRB CDR3s from Type 1 diabetes patients were moderately but significantly shorter in all four CD4+ subsets.

For these TCRs, the target antigens are not known. The investigators reverse transcribed all of the isolated RNA, so they sequenced expressed TCRB transcripts. Sequencing was performed with immunoSEQ multiplex PCR; in TCRdb, only in-frame clones are kept and a portion is missing. The sample lists fewer than 20,000 clones; around two thirds were seen once. Sample: Tregs from blood. Receptors originate from a man aged 25 to 45 with type 1 diabetes.

This chain connects TRBV29-1 to TRBJ2-1, with 10 bases identical to TRBD2. Germline V gives CDR1 SQVTM, CDR2 ANQGSEA. This CDR3 is 14 amino acids long. V lost 3 bases to trimming and J lost 3 bases; unmatched junction nucleotides: 2. CDR3 in DNA: TGCAGCGTTGATTCTAGCGGGGGCTACAATGAGCAGTTCTTC. Protein sequence: CSVDSSGGYNEQFF.

The V gene is TRBV10-3, the J gene TRBJ2-5; TRBD1 agrees at 9 bases. CDR1 and CDR2 from the germline V gene are ENHRY and SYGVKD. This CDR3 has 14 residues. V dropped 6 bases and J dropped 3; count of bases not matched to a gene: 5. For the CDR3, the DNA is TGTGCCATCAGCTTACAGGGGGCCGAAGAGACCCAGTACTTC. Its translation is CAISLQGAEETQYF.

This sequence joins TRBV5-1 and TRBJ2-2; possibly TRBD1 for D (6 bases). Trimming pared 5 bases from V and 4 bases from J, leaving 9 bases between. The germline CDR1 and CDR2 sequences are SGHRS and YFSETQ. This CDR3 is 13 amino acids long. CDR3 region: CASRGAGTGELFF. Written as DNA, the CDR3 is TGCGCCAGCAGGGGGGCTGGCACCGGGGAGCTGTTTTTT.

About this clone: A junction end diverges from the germline sequence, so it may reflect a read error. The chain has TRBV10-3 and TRBJ1-4, with 8 bases that match TRBD1. This CDR3 has 15 amino acids. CDR1 and CDR2 (germline): ENHRY, SYGVKD. The CDR3 DNA reads as TGTGCCAGCAGTTACTCGCCAGGGGGCCGTGAAAAACTGTTTTTT. Its translation is CASSYSPGGREKLFF.

The chain carries TRBV9 and TRBJ2-1, with a tentative D call TRBD1 (6 bases). In germline, CDR1 is SGDLS, CDR2 YYNGEE. The ends were cut back, 7 bases at V and 5 bases at J, with 16 bases in the middle. The CDR3 sequence is 14 residues long. The CDR3 DNA reads as TGTGCCAGCCAGAACAGGGTAGAACACAATGAGCAGTTCTTC. It yields the protein CASQNRVEHNEQFF. The complete variable domain, with remaining parts taken from reference TRBV9 and TRBJ2-1, reads DSGVTQTPKHLITATGQRVTLRCSPRSGDLSVYWYQQSLDQGLQFLIQYYNGEERAKGNILERFSAQQFPDLHSELNLSSLELGDSALYFCASQNRVEHNEQFFGPGTRLTVL.

J is TRBJ2-1 and V is TRBV7-9, with 9 bases identical to TRBD2. Germline CDR1 and CDR2: SEHNR and FQNEAQ (reference sequence). Losses at the gene ends were 2 bases for V and 7 bases for J; bases not matched to a gene: 12. There are 17 residues in the CDR3. The CDR3 nucleotides are TGTGCCAGCAGCTTATCCCCGCGGGGGACTAGCAAGAATGAGCAGTTCTTC. Translated: CASSLSPRGTSKNEQFF.

This chain links TRBV7-9 with TRBJ2-1, with TRBD2 as a possible D gene (6 bases). CDR3 length: 18 amino acids. Germline V gene sequence: CDR1 SEHNR, CDR2 FQNEAQ (reference sequence). Between the trimmed V and J ends, which lost 3 bases and 5 bases, there was a span of 23 bases. For the CDR3, the DNA is TGTGCCAGCAGCTTGGGTCAGCCCGGCGGGGCTATCCACAATGAGCAGTTCTTC. As protein: CASSLGQPGGAIHNEQFF.

In this sample, this clone turned up a few times. J is TRBJ2-7 and V is TRBV4-2; tentative D call: TRBD2 (5 bases). The CDR3 has 15 residues. V lost 2 bases and J lost 3, with 14 bases in between. From germline, CDR1 is LGHNA and CDR2 YNFKEQ. The CDR3: CASSQFFERDYEQYF. CDR3 in DNA: TGTGCCAGCAGCCAATTTTTCGAACGGGACTACGAGCAGTACTTC.